The sequence of this TCR beta chain was determined in a study of neoadjuvant anti-PD-1 for oral cavity cancer. Study summary: Around day 43, patients without progression received a fourth nivolumab dose before surgery.

Some clones are missing from TCRdb's copy, which holds only in-frame ones; the method was immunoSEQ multiplex PCR. The sample holds roughly 60,000 clones, roughly 80% seen once. Patients had newly diagnosed, untreated stage II-IVA oral cavity squamous cell carcinoma. Trimming took 6 bases from V and 4 from J, leaving 18 bases between them. Germline values: CDR1 MNHNY, CDR2 SVGAGI (reference sequence). This CDR3 contains 15 residues. This specimen consisted of PBMCs, obtained before nivolumab (anti-PD-1) treatment. This sequence was found in a person between 35 and 79 years old with oral cavity squamous cell carcinoma. The chain combines TRBV6-6 with TRBJ1-2; the D is unclear. In DNA, the CDR3 is TGTGCCAGCAGCCCGGTCGGTGCCAAGGGCTATGGCTACACCTTC. Its translation: CASSPVGAKGYGYTF.